This T cell receptor (beta chain) was observed in a study of spatial heterogeneity in lung cancer. About the research overall: There were, on average, more than 9.5 raw-read appearances for each unique TCR and UMI combination.

All TCR cDNA molecules were individually tagged with a unique molecular identifier. MiXCR, applied by TCRdb to the 5' RACE reads, yields one record per CDR3 protein. The table shows approximately 15,000 distinct CDR3 sequences, with roughly 3.9% occurring only once. The V gene end was trimmed by 4 bases and the J gene end by 2 bases; junction bases not matched to a gene: 3. This CDR3 comprises 14 residues. The V gene's germline CDR1 is SGHVS and CDR2 FNYEAQ. Sample time point: sample taken at primary tumor resection. Samples were donated by 72 untreated early-stage non-small cell lung cancer patients. TCRs were sequenced from unsorted whole RNA of tumor, nontumor lung or PBMC. At least ten counts were recorded for this clonotype. This beta chain is an unintended read in a library built for alpha chains; its size means little.

This receptor was identified in a male donor with early-stage non-small cell lung cancer. Source: normal lung tissue next to the tumor, taken at surgery. The J gene is TRBJ2-7, the V gene TRBV7-6; 9 bases fit TRBD1. CDR3 amino acids: CASSSDRGPYEQYF. The DNA of the CDR3 is TGTGCCAGCAGCTCGGACAGGGGTCCCTACGAGCAGTACTTC.